This T cell receptor beta chain was sequenced for a study of CD8 T cells in Susac syndrome. Study-level points and caveats: Clonal expansion involving Susac CD8+ cells peaked in TEMRA cells and active patients.

The CDR3 runs to 13 residues. Germline values: CDR1 SQVTM, CDR2 ANQGSEA. V was trimmed by 1 base and J by 2 bases, leaving 6 bases between them. Comment on this clonotype: Its matching antigen is unknown.

RNA, at about 0.5 to 1 ug, was reverse transcribed with random hexamers. TCRdb re-called the immunoSEQ multiplex PCR reads through MiXCR, storing one row per CDR3 protein. The sample consists of about 100,000 distinct CDR3 sequences, roughly 96% of them appearing once. The specimen sequenced was CD8+ T cells from PBMCs. The sequence was collected from a human donor with Susac syndrome. The J gene is TRBJ2-1, the V gene TRBV29-1; D gene ambiguous. The CDR3 loop is CSVEGKPYNEQFF. The CDR3 region has the DNA TGCAGCGTTGAAGGCAAACCCTACAATGAGCAGTTCTTC.